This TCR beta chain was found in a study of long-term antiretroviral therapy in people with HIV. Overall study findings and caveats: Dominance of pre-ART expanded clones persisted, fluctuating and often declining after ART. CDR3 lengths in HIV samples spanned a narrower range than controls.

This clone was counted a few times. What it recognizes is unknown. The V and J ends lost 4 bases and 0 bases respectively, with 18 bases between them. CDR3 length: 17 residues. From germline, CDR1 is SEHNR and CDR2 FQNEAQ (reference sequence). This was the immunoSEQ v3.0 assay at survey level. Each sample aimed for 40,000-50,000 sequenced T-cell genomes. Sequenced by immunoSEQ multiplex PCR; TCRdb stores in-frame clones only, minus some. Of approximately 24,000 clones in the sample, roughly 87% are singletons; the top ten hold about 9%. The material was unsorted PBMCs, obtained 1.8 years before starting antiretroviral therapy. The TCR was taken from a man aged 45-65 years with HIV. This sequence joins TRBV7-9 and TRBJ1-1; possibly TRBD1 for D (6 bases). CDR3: CASSWTASLEMNTEAFF. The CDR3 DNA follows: TGTGCCAGCAGCTGGACAGCTAGTCTAGAAATGAACACTGAAGCTTTCTTT.